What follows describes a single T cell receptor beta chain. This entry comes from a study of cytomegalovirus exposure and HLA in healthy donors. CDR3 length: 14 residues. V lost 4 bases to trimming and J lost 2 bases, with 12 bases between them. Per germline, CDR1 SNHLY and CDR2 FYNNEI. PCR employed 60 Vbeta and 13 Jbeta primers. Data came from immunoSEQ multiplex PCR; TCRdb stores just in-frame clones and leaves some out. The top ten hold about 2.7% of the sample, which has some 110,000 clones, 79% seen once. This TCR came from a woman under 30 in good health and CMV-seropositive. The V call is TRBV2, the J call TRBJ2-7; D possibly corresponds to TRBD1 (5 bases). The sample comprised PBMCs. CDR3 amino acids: CASSGTFLTYEQYF. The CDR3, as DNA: TGTGCCAGCAGTGGGACATTCCTTACCTACGAGCAGTACTTC.